This entry lists 23 T cell receptor beta chains sequenced from one sample in a study of type 1 and type 2 diabetes patients. The PCR template was genomic DNA. The TCR beta CDR3 region was amplified using 30 forward and 13 reverse primers. TCRdb re-analysed the multiplex PCR reads in MiXCR, keeping a single row per CDR3 protein. The sample shows some 250,000 distinct CDR3 sequences, roughly 44% of them seen only once. Sample: peripheral blood mononuclear cells (PBMCs). Every receptor here comes from a man between 18 and 35 years old with type 2 diabetes.

This sequence joins TRBV19 and TRBJ2-7; 7 bases line up with TRBD1. The germline V gene has CDR1 LNHDA and CDR2 SQIVND (reference sequence). Unmatched junction bases numbered 6, after V lost 4 bases and J lost 0 bases. The CDR3 runs 15 residues. The CDR3: CASSKNRGDSYEQYF. The CDR3 DNA is TGTGCCAGTAGTAAGAACAGGGGAGACTCCTACGAGCAGTACTTC. Looking up the rest from reference TRBV19 and TRBJ2-7 gives the full variable domain: DGGITQSPKYLFRKEGQNVTLSCEQNLNHDAMYWYRQDPGQGLRLIYYSQIVNDFQKGDIAEGYSVSREKKESFPLTVTSAQKNPTAFYLCASSKNRGDSYEQYFGPGTRLTVT.

J is TRBJ2-2 and V is TRBV24-1; 8 bases are a match to TRBD2. Trimming at V came to 3 bases and at J to 6 bases, leaving 8 bases not matched to a gene. Per the germline V gene, CDR1 is KGHDR and CDR2 is SFDVKD. The CDR3 has 16 residues. CDR3: CATSDAGGAVSGELFF. The CDR3 nucleotides are TGTGCCACCAGTGATGCCGGGGGGGCCGTATCCGGGGAGCTGTTTTTT.

The rearrangement links TRBV6-5 to TRBJ1-1, with 7 nucleotides matching TRBD1. Germline V lookup: CDR1 MNHEY, CDR2 SVGAGI. V lost 0 bases and J lost 5; bases outside the gene matches: 9. There are 16 residues in the CDR3. The CDR3 coding sequence is TGTGCCAGCAGTTACTCGGATACAGGGGCGCGAACTGAAGCTTTCTTT. This encodes CASSYSDTGARTEAFF.

The rearrangement uses TRBV7-3 and TRBJ2-3, with D unresolved. V lost 2 bases and J lost 5, with 14 bases in between. Germline V gene data show CDR1 as SGHTA and CDR2 as FQGTGA. CDR3 length equals 15 residues. As DNA, the CDR3 is TGTGCCAGCAGCTTAGCCCTCCCTGATAGAGATACGCAGTATTTT. Protein product: CASSLALPDRDTQYF.

The chain uses TRBV5-5 and TRBJ1-1; no clear D. Germline CDR1 and CDR2: SGHKS and YYEKEE (reference sequence). Trimming took 0 bases from V and 4 from J, leaving 13 bases between them. The CDR3 runs 15 residues. The CDR3 here is CASSLEEPVVTEAFF. CDR3 nucleotide sequence: TGTGCCAGCAGCTTGGAGGAGCCAGTCGTCACTGAAGCTTTCTTT.

This sequence joins TRBV10-1 and TRBJ2-7; a weak D match, TRBD1 (6 bases). The V end was cut by 0 bases, the J end by 8 bases, with 20 bases between. This CDR3 has 16 residues. Germline V CDR1 and CDR2: WNHNN, SYGVQD (reference sequence). CDR3 amino acids: CASSESRQEPSWKQYF. The DNA for the CDR3 is TGCGCCAGCAGTGAGTCCCGACAGGAGCCTTCGTGGAAGCAGTACTTC.

V is TRBV7-2 and J is TRBJ1-2; 9 positions agree with TRBD1. The CDR3 extends over 16 amino acids. Germline-derived CDR1 and CDR2 are SGHTA and FQGNSA. The ends lost 5 bases at V and 3 bases at J; junction bases unmatched: 10. This CDR3 reads CASSQGGQGIYYGYTF. CDR3 sequence (DNA): TGTGCCAGCAGCCAGGGGGGACAGGGTATATACTATGGCTACACCTTC.

This clonotype occurred a few times. The chain is built from TRBV6-5 and TRBJ1-4; D uncertain. V was cut by 4 bases and J by 7 bases, with 13 bases left in between. CDR1 is MNHEY, CDR2 SVGAGI, per germline. The CDR3 consists of 14 residues. This CDR3 is CASSLRWKGEKLFF. DNA for the CDR3: TGTGCCAGCAGTTTGAGGTGGAAAGGTGAAAAACTGTTTTTT.

A few counts support this clonotype. The chain recombines TRBV29-1 with TRBJ2-1, with a tentative D call TRBD2 (6 bases). There are 13 residues in the CDR3. CDR1 and CDR2 from the germline V gene are SQVTM and ANQGSEA. Trimming shortened V by 3 bases and J by 4 bases, and 10 bases separated the two germline ends. CDR3 in amino acids: CSVDGGRYNEQFF. The CDR3 nucleotides are TGCAGCGTTGACGGGGGACGGTACAATGAGCAGTTCTTC.

J is TRBJ2-3 and V is TRBV30, with D possibly matching TRBD2 (5 bases). The CDR3 is made up of 14 amino acids. V was pared by 0 bases and J by 3 bases, with 10 bases between. The V gene's germline CDR1 is GTSNPN and CDR2 SVGIG (reference sequence). In DNA form, the CDR3 reads TGTGCCTGGAGTGTAAACGGAGGAACAGATACGCAGTATTTT. Translated: CAWSVNGGTDTQYF.

The chain links TRBV6-1 to TRBJ2-1; 10 bases are a match to TRBD2. CDR3 length equals 16 residues. Germline values: CDR1 MNHNS, CDR2 SASEGT. V gave up 4 bases and J gave up 3 bases; unmatched junction bases: 6. CDR3 loop: CASSGALAGIYNEQFF. For the CDR3, the DNA is TGTGCCAGCAGTGGCGCACTAGCGGGAATCTACAATGAGCAGTTCTTC.

V usage is TRBV14 and J usage is TRBJ1-4, with D unresolved. CDR3 length: 13 amino acids. Trimming removed 6 bases from V and 14 bases from J, with 19 bases in between. From germline, CDR1 is SGHDN and CDR2 FVKESK. CDR3 DNA: TGTGCCAGCAGTCTTGAGGGCTTCGGTCGTCTGTTTTTT. Its translation: CASSLEGFGRLFF.

This chain connects TRBV10-3 to TRBJ2-1; the match to TRBD1 covers 8 bases. The CDR3 covers 15 residues. Germline trimming cut 4 bases from V and 9 bases from J; bases unmatched to any gene: 11. Looked up from germline, CDR1 is ENHRY and CDR2 is SYGVKD. CDR3 in DNA: TGTGCCATCAGTGGCCGGGACAGGAGCCAGAGTGAGCAGTTCTTC. It yields the protein CAISGRDRSQSEQFF.

The sample holds a few counts of this clonotype. This chain joins TRBV24-1 and TRBJ2-2; 7 positions match TRBD1. This CDR3 comprises 15 residues. J gave up 3 bases and V 3 bases, and 3 bases lay outside the gene matches. Germline lookup yields CDR1 KGHDR and CDR2 SFDVKD. The CDR3 sequence: CATSDGDRDTGELFF. Here the CDR3 DNA reads TGTGCCACCAGTGATGGGGACAGAGACACCGGGGAGCTGTTTTTT.

This clonotype has a handful of counts. This chain joins TRBV19 and TRBJ1-1, with D possibly being TRBD1 (5 bases). The CDR3 is made up of 14 amino acids. The V gene lost 5 bases and the J gene lost 5 bases, with 15 bases spanning the gap. Per the germline V gene, CDR1 is LNHDA and CDR2 is SQIVND (reference sequence). CDR3 region: CASSPRTRGTEAFF. The CDR3 bases are TGTGCCAGTAGTCCTCGCACGCGGGGGACTGAAGCTTTCTTT. Looking up the rest from reference TRBV19 and TRBJ1-1 gives the full variable domain: DGGITQSPKYLFRKEGQNVTLSCEQNLNHDAMYWYRQDPGQGLRLIYYSQIVNDFQKGDIAEGYSVSREKKESFPLTVTSAQKNPTAFYLCASSPRTRGTEAFFGQGTRLTVV.

V usage is TRBV24-1 and J usage is TRBJ2-7, with no clear D. V was clipped by 6 bases and J by 0 bases, with 8 bases between them. The CDR3 is made up of 13 amino acids. Germline CDR1 is KGHDR and CDR2 is SFDVKD. The CDR3, as DNA: TGTGCCACCAGTTTGGCGTCCTCCTACGAGCAGTACTTC. Protein: CATSLASSYEQYF.

J is TRBJ2-2 and V is TRBV10-3, with TRBD2 as a possible D gene (5 bases). This CDR3 contains 13 residues. CDR1 is ENHRY, CDR2 SYGVKD, per germline. With 6 bases removed from V and 3 bases from J, the gap between germline ends came to 8 bases. The CDR3 loop is CAIREADTGELFF. CDR3 bases: TGTGCCATCAGGGAAGCGGACACCGGGGAGCTGTTTTTT.

The chain joins TRBV6-5 to TRBJ1-5; maybe TRBD1 (5 bases). V lost 4 bases to trimming and J lost 0 bases, with 10 bases between them. CDR3 size: 15 residues. The germline V gene encodes CDR1 MNHEY and CDR2 SVGAGI. The CDR3 DNA follows: TGTGCCAGCAGTTTAGGACACCTTAGCAATCAGCCCCAGCATTTT. Residues: CASSLGHLSNQPQHF.

The table lists this clonotype with a count of one. Germline and junction disagree at one end, which may indicate a read error. The chain links TRBV10-3 to TRBJ2-7, with D tentatively TRBD1 (5 bases). Germline loops: CDR1 ENHRY, CDR2 SYGVKD. There are 13 residues in the CDR3. CDR3 amino acids: CATSYSERGEQYF. The CDR3 coding sequence is TGTGCCACCAGTTACTCGGAAAGGGGCGAGCAGTACTTC.

With respect to this clonotype: A much larger clone differs from this one at a single base, so this may be a read error. V is TRBV2 and J is TRBJ1-2, with D perhaps matching TRBD1 (6 bases). V lost 3 bases to trimming and J lost 8 bases, with 16 bases between them. The CDR3 has 14 amino acids. Germline CDR1 is SNHLY and CDR2 is FYNNEI. In nucleotides, the CDR3 is TGTGCCAGCAGTGATCAGGGGATATATGCGGGCTACACCTTC. Translated, it gives CASSDQGIYAGYTF.

V is TRBV19 and J is TRBJ1-2; D might be TRBD1 (6 bases). V was cut by 4 bases and J by 1 base, with 7 bases left in between. The CDR3 is 13 residues long. The germline V gene has CDR1 LNHDA and CDR2 SQIVND (reference sequence). This chain's CDR3 is CASSKDSNYGYTF. In nucleotides, the CDR3 is TGTGCCAGTAGTAAGGACAGTAACTATGGCTACACCTTC. Together with reference TRBV19 and TRBJ1-2, the CDR3 gives the full variable domain: DGGITQSPKYLFRKEGQNVTLSCEQNLNHDAMYWYRQDPGQGLRLIYYSQIVNDFQKGDIAEGYSVSREKKESFPLTVTSAQKNPTAFYLCASSKDSNYGYTFGSGTRLTVV.

The chain has TRBV6-6 and TRBJ2-5; D may match TRBD1 or TRBD2 (5 bases each). The germline gives CDR1 MNHNY, CDR2 SVGAGI (reference sequence). Trimming took off 8 bases at V and 2 bases at J, with 12 bases between the two ends. This CDR3 comprises 13 residues. As DNA, the CDR3 is TGTGCCAGCCTTTGGGGGAGACAAGAGACCCAGTACTTC. Translating it yields CASLWGRQETQYF.

In its sample, this clonotype was seen a few times. This sequence joins TRBV7-6 and TRBJ2-7; D not certain. Germline lookup yields CDR1 SGHVS and CDR2 FNYEAQ. This CDR3 spans 13 amino acids. Trimming removed 2 bases from V and 7 bases from J, with 12 bases in between. The CDR3 reads CASSLTKFTEQYF. The CDR3 DNA reads as TGTGCCAGCAGCTTAACGAAATTTACTGAGCAGTACTTC.